Listed below are T cell receptor beta chains from one sample, sequenced in a study of shared clonotypes between healthy human individuals. The repertoire was sequenced with immunoSEQ multiplex PCR; TCRdb's copy has only in-frame clones and lacks some. The sample carries a few million clones, just over 90% recorded once. The sample consisted of naive CD4+ T cells from PBMCs. The origin of the receptors is a man in his late teens or twenties in good health. Some clones in this sample may be carry-over from other donors' samples. Both conserved end residues are part of each CDR3. D genes are given only for firm matches. Size tells how often a clone was seen (once, few, many) or the class of an expanded clone, and some rows leave it out.

j_gene	abundance	v_gene	d_gene	CDR3aa	CDR3nt
TRBJ1-3	-	TRBV28	-	CASSFLGVGNTIYF	TGTGCCAGCAGTTTCTTAGGGGTTGGAAACACCATATATTTT
TRBJ1-5	-	TRBV28	TRBD1	CASSPGTDGQPQHF	TGTGCCAGCAGTCCCGGGACAGACGGTCAGCCCCAGCATTTT
TRBJ1-2	-	TRBV10-3	-	CAINGASRPGDGYTF	TGTGCCATCAACGGGGCATCAAGACCGGGCGATGGCTACACCTTC
TRBJ2-7	-	TRBV5-4	TRBD2	CASSLTGTSDYEQYF	TGTGCCAGCAGCTTAACTGGGACTAGCGACTACGAGCAGTACTTC
TRBJ2-1	-	TRBV6-6	-	CASSYLVREQFF	TGTGCCAGCAGTTACTTAGTTAGGGAGCAGTTCTTC
TRBJ2-1	once	TRBV20-1	-	CSTSNEQFF	TGCAGTACGAGCAATGAGCAGTTCTTC
TRBJ2-1	-	TRBV5-1	-	CASSRGDSNEQFF	TGCGCCAGCAGCCGGGGGGACAGCAATGAGCAGTTCTTC
TRBJ1-2	-	TRBV6-5	TRBD1	CASSFEQGGYGYTF	TGTGCCAGCAGTTTCGAACAGGGGGGCTATGGCTACACCTTC
TRBJ2-7	-	TRBV11-2	TRBD1	CASSLLGQSYEQYF	TGTGCCAGCAGCTTACTGGGACAGTCCTACGAGCAGTACTTC
TRBJ1-2	-	TRBV7-2	-	CASSFKGQGSYGYTF	TGTGCCAGCAGCTTTAAAGGGCAGGGGAGTTATGGCTACACCTTC
TRBJ1-4	-	TRBV5-1	TRBD1	CASSQDRPGGEKLFF	TGCGCCAGCAGCCAGGACAGGCCTGGGGGTGAAAAACTGTTTTTT
TRBJ2-1	-	TRBV5-1	-	CASSLHNEQFF	TGCGCCAGCAGCTTGCACAATGAGCAGTTCTTC
TRBJ2-7	-	TRBV28	-	CASAEPRPGTSYEQYF	TGTGCCAGCGCCGAACCGAGGCCCGGGACTTCCTACGAGCAGTACTTC
TRBJ1-1	few	TRBV28	-	CASSRPGVLGTEAFF	TGTGCCAGCAGTAGACCAGGGGTTCTGGGCACTGAAGCTTTCTTT
TRBJ2-5	-	TRBV5-1	TRBD2	CASSLAGGGGETQYF	TGCGCCAGCAGCTTAGCGGGAGGGGGCGGAGAGACCCAGTACTTC
TRBJ1-1	-	TRBV6-5	-	CASTSPGRAEAFF	TGTGCCAGCACTTCCCCCGGGCGGGCTGAAGCTTTCTTT
TRBJ2-1	-	TRBV4-1	TRBD1	CASSPGQGPYNEQFF	TGCGCCAGCAGCCCGGGACAGGGCCCCTACAATGAGCAGTTCTTC
TRBJ1-2	-	TRBV2	-	CASSVLGALIYGYTF	TGTGCCAGCAGTGTATTAGGAGCCCTAATCTATGGCTACACCTTC
TRBJ2-3	-	TRBV19	-	CASSIAGSTDTQYF	TGTGCCAGTAGTATAGCTGGGAGCACAGATACGCAGTATTTT
TRBJ2-1	once	TRBV11-3	TRBD2	CASSLESGTWYNEQFF	TGTGCCAGCAGCTTAGAGAGCGGGACCTGGTACAATGAGCAGTTCTTC
TRBJ2-1	-	TRBV27	-	CASSLTGRGNEQFF	TGTGCCAGCAGTCTTACGGGACGGGGAAATGAGCAGTTCTTC
TRBJ2-2	-	TRBV2	TRBD2	CAREGVAGTGELFF	TGTGCCAGGGAAGGGGTAGCGGGAACCGGGGAGCTGTTTTTT
TRBJ2-3	-	TRBV27	TRBD1	CASMQGQGASDTQYF	TGTGCCAGCATGCAAGGACAGGGGGCCTCAGATACGCAGTATTTT
TRBJ1-2	-	TRBV6-5	TRBD1	CASSPGTGGLGYTF	TGTGCCAGCAGCCCCGGGACAGGGGGCCTAGGCTACACCTTC
TRBJ2-2	-	TRBV5-1	-	CASGNVANTGELFF	TGCGCCAGCGGGAACGTCGCGAACACCGGGGAGCTGTTTTTT
TRBJ2-3	-	TRBV7-6	-	CASSLGAGASTDTQYF	TGTGCCAGCAGCTTAGGGGCGGGGGCTAGCACAGATACGCAGTATTTT
TRBJ1-2	-	TRBV5-4	-	CASSPRPLPPYGYTF	TGTGCCAGCAGCCCCCGTCCCCTGCCCCCCTATGGCTACACCTTC
TRBJ1-2	-	TRBV6-5	-	CASSPGGASNYGYTF	TGTGCCAGCAGCCCCGGTGGGGCTTCTAACTATGGCTACACCTTC
TRBJ1-1	-	TRBV5-1	-	CASSSFVGDTEAFF	TGCGCCAGCAGCTCTTTTGTCGGGGACACTGAAGCTTTCTTT
TRBJ2-2	-	TRBV7-8	-	CASSLGQTNTGELFF	TGTGCCAGCAGCTTAGGACAGACGAACACCGGGGAGCTGTTTTTT
TRBJ2-6	-	TRBV7-8	-	CASVATGANVLTF	TGTGCCAGCGTGGCCACTGGGGCCAACGTCCTGACTTTC
TRBJ2-7	-	TRBV10-3	-	CATERQVGYEQYF	TGTGCCACCGAACGGCAAGTGGGCTACGAGCAGTACTTC
TRBJ2-7	-	TRBV7-3	TRBD1	CASSLTKGEGTGNNEQYF	TGTGCCAGCAGCTTAACAAAGGGGGAGGGGACAGGGAACAACGAGCAGTACTTC
TRBJ1-2	-	TRBV5-4	TRBD1	CASSRISRVQGDGYTF	TGTGCCAGCAGCCGGATCTCCAGGGTGCAGGGGGATGGCTACACCTTC
TRBJ2-7	-	TRBV5-1	TRBD1	CASSPTGTGRPEQYF	TGCGCCAGCAGCCCGACCGGGACAGGGCGGCCGGAGCAGTACTTC
TRBJ2-4	-	TRBV4-3	-	CASSQELGGHWSGKNIQYF	TGCGCCAGCAGCCAAGAACTTGGAGGACATTGGAGTGGCAAAAACATTCAGTACTTC
TRBJ1-2	-	TRBV15	-	CATSRDAGLDGYTF	TGTGCCACCAGCAGAGATGCAGGGTTAGATGGCTACACCTTC
TRBJ1-1	-	TRBV6-1	-	CASSPGSPDTEAFF	TGTGCCAGCAGCCCAGGGAGCCCGGACACTGAAGCTTTCTTT
TRBJ1-5	-	TRBV30	TRBD1	CAWSGVGQVGQPQHF	TGTGCCTGGAGTGGGGTGGGACAGGTAGGTCAGCCCCAGCATTTT
TRBJ2-1	once	TRBV9	-	CASSVLSTQSYNEQFF	TGTGCCAGCAGCGTGTTATCCACTCAGTCCTACAATGAGCAGTTCTTC
TRBJ2-1	-	TRBV5-1	-	CASSLVVGDYNEQFF	TGCGCCAGCAGCTTGGTGGTGGGAGACTACAATGAGCAGTTCTTC
TRBJ1-5	once	TRBV18	TRBD1	CASSRLGTANQPQHF	TGTGCCAGCTCAAGACTCGGGACAGCCAATCAGCCCCAGCATTTT